The 3 T cell receptor beta chains listed next were all sequenced from one sample in a study of blood T cell repertoires in COVID-19 (dated by TCRdb to the early 2020s). Library preparation employed the immunoSEQ multiplex PCR assay. TCRdb obtained this table from immuneACCESS and retained in-frame rearrangements with V and J assigned. These tables miss some clones; where compared with another copy, unresolved V genes account for less than half of the shortfall, and the remainder is unexplained. The sample table shows approximately 120,000 clones, and around 83% are seen once. The ten largest clones represent roughly 18% of the sample. What was sequenced was PBMCs or T cells enriched from blood (not recorded which). The source of these receptors is a man aged 25 to 40 who had recovered from COVID-19.

The chain joins TRBV2 to TRBJ2-5; weak D call: TRBD2 (7 bases). Germline loops: CDR1 SNHLY, CDR2 FYNNEI. CDR3 length: 13 amino acids. V lost 7 bases, J lost 4 bases, and 13 bases lay in between. The CDR3 DNA reads as TGTGCCAGCAAGGCGGGGGCCGGAGAGACCCAGTACTTC. It translates to CASKAGAGETQYF. Combining the CDR3 with reference TRBV2 and TRBJ2-5 gives the whole variable domain EPEVTQTPSHQVTQMGQEVILRCVPISNHLYFYWYRQILGQKVEFLVSFYNNEISEKSEIFDDQFSVERPDGSNFTLKIRSTKLEDSAMYFCASKAGAGETQYFGPGTRLLVL.

This clone was observed a single time. The J gene is TRBJ1-2, the V gene TRBV12-3 or TRBV12-4; no clear D gene. V shed 5 bases and J shed 6 bases, with 7 bases lying between them. This CDR3 is built from 11 residues. The CDR3: CASSNRDGYTF. The CDR3 bases are TGTGCCAGCAGTAACAGAGATGGCTACACCTTC.

The table lists this clone with a count of one. This chain connects TRBV29-1 to TRBJ2-2; D might be TRBD1 (6 bases). The germline CDR1 and CDR2 sequences are SQVTM and ANQGSEA. Trimming left V 5 bases short and J 3 bases short, with 13 bases between. CDR3 size: 14 residues. CDR3 amino acids: CSVIWGRDTGELFF. In DNA form, the CDR3 reads TGCAGCGTTATATGGGGGCGGGACACCGGGGAGCTGTTTTTT.